Sequencing of this TCR beta chain was carried out in a study of cytomegalovirus exposure and HLA in healthy donors. Study-level information: Among around 170 million T cells, an earlier analysis found 117 million unique TCR beta sequences. Broader study findings: Fewer N-insertions (relative to the roughly 720-donor mean) were reportedly seen in an Asian-associated ancestry cluster in a later analysis. Analyzed later, most CMV-associated TCR beta chains appeared HLA-restricted.

A note on this clone: What it binds is unknown.

PCR used 60 Vbeta primers and 13 Jbeta primers. The method was immunoSEQ multiplex PCR; TCRdb's version includes in-frame clones alone and lacks a portion of them. The repertoire has 110,000 to 150,000 clones, about three quarters of them found once; the top ten carry 3% to 5%. The sequence came from a male donor in good health and CMV-seronegative. The material sequenced was PBMCs.

CDR3 DNA: TGTGCCAGCACCGGCGGGGGGATGAACACTGAAGCTTTCTTT. It yields the protein CASTGGGMNTEAFF. The rearrangement joins TRBV6-1 to TRBJ1-1, with a possible D match to TRBD1 (5 bases). Germline loops: CDR1 MNHNS, CDR2 SASEGT. With 7 bases removed from V and 0 bases from J, the gap between germline ends came to 12 bases. The CDR3 sequence is 14 residues long.